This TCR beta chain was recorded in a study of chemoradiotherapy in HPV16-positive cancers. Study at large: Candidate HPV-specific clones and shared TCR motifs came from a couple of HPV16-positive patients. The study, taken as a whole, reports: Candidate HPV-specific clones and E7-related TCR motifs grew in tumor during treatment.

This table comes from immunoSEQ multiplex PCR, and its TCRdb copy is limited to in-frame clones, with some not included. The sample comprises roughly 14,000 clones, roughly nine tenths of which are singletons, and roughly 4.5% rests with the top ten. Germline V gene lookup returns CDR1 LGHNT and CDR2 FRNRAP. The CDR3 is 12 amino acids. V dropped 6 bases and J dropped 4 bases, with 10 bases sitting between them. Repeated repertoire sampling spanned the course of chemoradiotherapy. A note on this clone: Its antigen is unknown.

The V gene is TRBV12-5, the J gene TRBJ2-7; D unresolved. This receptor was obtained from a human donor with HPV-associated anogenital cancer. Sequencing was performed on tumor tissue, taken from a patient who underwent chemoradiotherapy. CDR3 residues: CASGYGLYEQYF. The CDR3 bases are TGTGCTAGTGGCTATGGGCTTTACGAGCAGTACTTC.